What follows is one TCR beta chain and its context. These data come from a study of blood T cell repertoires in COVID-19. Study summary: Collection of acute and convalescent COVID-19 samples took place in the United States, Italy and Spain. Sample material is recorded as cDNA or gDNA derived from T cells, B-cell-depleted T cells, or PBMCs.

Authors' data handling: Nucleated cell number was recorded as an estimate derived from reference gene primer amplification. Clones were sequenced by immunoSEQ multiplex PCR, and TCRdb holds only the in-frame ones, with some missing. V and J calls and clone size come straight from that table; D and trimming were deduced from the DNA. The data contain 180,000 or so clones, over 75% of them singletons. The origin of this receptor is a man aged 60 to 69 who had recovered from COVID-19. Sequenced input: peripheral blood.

The CDR3 is CASRRTGDSGANVLTF. For the CDR3, the DNA is TGCGCCAGCCGTCGGACAGGAGACTCTGGGGCCAACGTCCTGACTTTC. The J gene is TRBJ2-6, the V gene TRBV5-1, with 7 bases aligning to TRBD1. J gave up 0 bases and V 7 bases, and 7 bases lay outside the gene matches. Germline CDR1 reads SGHRS; CDR2 reads YFSETQ. This CDR3 is 16 amino acids long.